This T cell receptor beta chain originates from a study of cytomegalovirus exposure and HLA in healthy donors. This clone was seen a handful of times. Its antigen is not identified. Other nucleotide sequences in the sample specify the same CDR3. Primers for the PCR totalled 60 Vbeta and 13 Jbeta. Repertoires were generated with immunoSEQ multiplex PCR, while TCRdb's copy carries only in-frame clones and drops some. The table has 95,000 to 150,000 clones, around 69% seen once; the top ten hold 8% to 8.5%. Points from the study as a whole: Accurate HLA-A and HLA-B prediction from TCR beta sequences was reported for most subjects. On later analysis, the bulk of CMV-associated TCR beta chains appeared to be HLA-restricted. Analysis performed later showed TCR beta chains linked to HLA being more clonally expanded than equally common others. TCR beta sequences numbering 16,951 were associated with HLA alleles at 0.05 false discovery rate in a later analysis.

The CDR3 contains 16 residues. V shed 1 base and J shed 6 bases, with 15 bases lying between them. Germline V gene sequence: CDR1 MGHRA, CDR2 YSYEKL. The source is a woman aged 40 to 50 in good health and CMV-seropositive. Material for sequencing was PBMCs. The rearrangement uses TRBV4-1 and TRBJ1-4, with a tentative D call TRBD1 (5 bases). The CDR3 bases are TGCGCCAGCAGCCAAGTAGAGAAAAGGGGCTATGAAAAACTGTTTTTT. Its protein is CASSQVEKRGYEKLFF.